The present entry profiles one T cell receptor (beta chain) with its context. These data come from a study of blood T cell repertoires in COVID-19. Per the germline V gene, CDR1 is SQVTM and CDR2 is ANQGSEA. The V segment lost 6 bases and the J segment 4 bases; nucleotides outside the gene matches: 10. CDR3 size: 15 residues. The protocol was immunoSEQ multiplex PCR, while the TCRdb copy is restricted to in-frame clones and leaves out a portion. There are hundreds of thousands of clones in the sample; 65% to 85% occur only once, and 1.3% lies in the top ten. The chain is built from TRBV29-1 and TRBJ1-4, with TRBD1 identical over 8 bases. Sequenced: peripheral blood. This clonotype was obtained from a woman between 25 and 40 years old with COVID-19, enrolled during active disease. CDR3 DNA sequence: TGCAGCGTCCCCGGGACAGGAGATTATAATGAAAAACTGTTTTTT. Translating it yields CSVPGTGDYNEKLFF.